This T cell receptor (beta chain) comes out of a study of T-cell reconstitution after alpha-beta-depleted transplantation in children. Findings of the study overall: One year after transplant, T-cell counts and diversity came mostly from newly produced T cells. Where alpha-beta T cells came from about two months after transplant was reportedly several hundred expanded graft clones.

A few counts support this clonotype. Antigen: not known. In germline, CDR1 is LGHNA, CDR2 YSLEER. Unmatched junction bases numbered 10, after V lost 5 bases and J lost 7 bases. The CDR3 length is 16 residues. Preparation of the TCRbeta library involved a method that used unique molecular identifiers. TCRdb called the PCR reads again in MiXCR, with one record for every CDR3 protein. This sample has about 980,000 distinct CDR3 sequences, with less than 30% found just once. This material consisted of PBMCs, mostly from graft donor cells, taken 360 days after TCRalphabeta/CD19-depleted stem cell transplant. The receptor was derived from a boy under two years old who had a stem cell transplant for SCID, so the T cells may come from the graft donor. This chain uses TRBV4-3 with TRBJ2-1; 11 nucleotides line up with TRBD2. CDR3 region: CASSARLAGGGNEQFF. The DNA for the CDR3 is TGCGCCAGCAGCGCAAGGCTAGCGGGGGGCGGGAATGAGCAGTTCTTC.